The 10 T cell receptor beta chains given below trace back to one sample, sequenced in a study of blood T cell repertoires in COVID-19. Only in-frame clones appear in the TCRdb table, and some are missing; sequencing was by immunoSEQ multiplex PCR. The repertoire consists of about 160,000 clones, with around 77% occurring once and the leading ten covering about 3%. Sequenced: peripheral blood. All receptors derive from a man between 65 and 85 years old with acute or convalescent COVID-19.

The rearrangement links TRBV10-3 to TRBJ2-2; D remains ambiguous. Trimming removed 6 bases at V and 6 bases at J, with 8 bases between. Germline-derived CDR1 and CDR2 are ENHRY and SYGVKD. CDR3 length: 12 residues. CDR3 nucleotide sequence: TGTGCCATCAGGGAAAGCGCCGGGGAGCTGTTTTTT. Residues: CAIRESAGELFF.

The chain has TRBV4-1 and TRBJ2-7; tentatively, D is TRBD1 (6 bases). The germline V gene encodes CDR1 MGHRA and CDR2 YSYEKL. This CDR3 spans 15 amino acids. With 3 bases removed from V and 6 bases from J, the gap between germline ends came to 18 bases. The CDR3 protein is CASSHSQGIGIEQYF. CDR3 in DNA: TGCGCCAGCAGCCATTCCCAGGGGATCGGGATCGAGCAGTACTTC.

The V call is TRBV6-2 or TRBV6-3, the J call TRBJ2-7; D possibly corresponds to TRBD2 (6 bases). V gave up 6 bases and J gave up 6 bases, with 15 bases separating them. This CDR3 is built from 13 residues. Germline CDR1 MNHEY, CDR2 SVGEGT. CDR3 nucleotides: TGTGCCAGCAGCACTCCCCGGGACTTCGAGCAGTACTTC. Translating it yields CASSTPRDFEQYF.

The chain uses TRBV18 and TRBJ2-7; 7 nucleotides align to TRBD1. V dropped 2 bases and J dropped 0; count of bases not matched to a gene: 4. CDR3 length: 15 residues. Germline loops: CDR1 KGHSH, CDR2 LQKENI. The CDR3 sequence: CASSPETGFSYEQYF. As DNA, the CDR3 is TGTGCCAGCTCACCAGAGACAGGGTTCTCCTACGAGCAGTACTTC.

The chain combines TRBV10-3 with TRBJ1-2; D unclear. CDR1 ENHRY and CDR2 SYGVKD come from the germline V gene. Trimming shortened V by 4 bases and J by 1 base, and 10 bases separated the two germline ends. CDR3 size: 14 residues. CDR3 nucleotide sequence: TGTGCCATCAGTGGGGCTCGTGGTAACTATGGCTACACCTTC. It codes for CAISGARGNYGYTF.

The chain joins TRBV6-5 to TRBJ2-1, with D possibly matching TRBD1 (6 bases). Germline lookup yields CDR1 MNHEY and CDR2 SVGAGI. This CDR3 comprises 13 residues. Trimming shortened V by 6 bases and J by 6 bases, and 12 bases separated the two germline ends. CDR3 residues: CASSRGQSNEQFF. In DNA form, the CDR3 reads TGTGCCAGCAGCCGGGGACAATCCAATGAGCAGTTCTTC.

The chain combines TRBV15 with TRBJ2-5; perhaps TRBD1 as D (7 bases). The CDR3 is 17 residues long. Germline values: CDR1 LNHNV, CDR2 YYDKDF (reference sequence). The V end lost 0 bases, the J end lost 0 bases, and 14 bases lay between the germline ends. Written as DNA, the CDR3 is TGTGCCACCAGCAGAGATGGGGCAGGGGGGTACCAAGAGACCCAGTACTTC. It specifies CATSRDGAGGYQETQYF. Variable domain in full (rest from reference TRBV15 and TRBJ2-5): DAMVIQNPRYQVTQFGKPVTLSCSQTLNHNVMYWYQQKSSQAPKLLFHYYDKDFNNEADTPDNFQSRRPNTSFCFLDIRSPGLGDTAMYLCATSRDGAGGYQETQYFGPGTRLLVL.

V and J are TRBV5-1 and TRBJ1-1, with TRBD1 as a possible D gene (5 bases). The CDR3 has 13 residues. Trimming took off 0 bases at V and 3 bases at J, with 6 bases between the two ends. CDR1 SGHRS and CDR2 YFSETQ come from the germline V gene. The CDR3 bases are TGCGCCAGCAGCTTGGTACAGGACACTGAAGCTTTCTTT. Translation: CASSLVQDTEAFF.

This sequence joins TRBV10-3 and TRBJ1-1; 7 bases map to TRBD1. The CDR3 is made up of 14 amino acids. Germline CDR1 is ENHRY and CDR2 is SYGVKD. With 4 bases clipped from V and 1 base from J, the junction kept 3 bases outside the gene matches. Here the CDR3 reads CAISGTGENTEAFF. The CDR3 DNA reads TGTGCCATCAGTGGGACAGGCGAGAACACTGAAGCTTTCTTT.

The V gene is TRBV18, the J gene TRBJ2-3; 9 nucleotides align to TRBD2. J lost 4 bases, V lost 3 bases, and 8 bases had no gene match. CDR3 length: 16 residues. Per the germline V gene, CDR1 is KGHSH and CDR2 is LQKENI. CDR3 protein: CASSPLAGSQSDTQYF. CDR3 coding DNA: TGTGCCAGCTCACCGCTAGCGGGGTCGCAGTCAGATACGCAGTATTTT.